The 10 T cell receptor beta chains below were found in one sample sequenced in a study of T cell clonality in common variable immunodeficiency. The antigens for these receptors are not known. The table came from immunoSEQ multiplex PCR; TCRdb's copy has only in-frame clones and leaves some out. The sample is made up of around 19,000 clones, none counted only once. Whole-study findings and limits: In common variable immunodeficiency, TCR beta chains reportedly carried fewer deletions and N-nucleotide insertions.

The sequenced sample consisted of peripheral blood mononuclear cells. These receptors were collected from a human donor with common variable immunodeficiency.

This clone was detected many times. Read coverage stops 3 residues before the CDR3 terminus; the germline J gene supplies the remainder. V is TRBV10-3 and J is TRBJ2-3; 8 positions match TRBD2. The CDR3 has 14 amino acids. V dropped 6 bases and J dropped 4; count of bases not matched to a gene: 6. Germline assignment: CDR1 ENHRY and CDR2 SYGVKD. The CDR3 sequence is CAISKREIPDTQYF. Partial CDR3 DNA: TGTGCCATCAGCAAGCGGGAGATCCCAGATACG.

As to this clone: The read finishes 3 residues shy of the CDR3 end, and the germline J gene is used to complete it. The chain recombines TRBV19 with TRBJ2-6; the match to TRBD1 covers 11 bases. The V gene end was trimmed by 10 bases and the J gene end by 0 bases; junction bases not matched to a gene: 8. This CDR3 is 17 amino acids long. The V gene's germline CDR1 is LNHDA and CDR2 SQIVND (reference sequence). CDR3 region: CATARTGGRSGANVLTF. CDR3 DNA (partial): TGTGCCACCGCCCGGACAGGGGGCCGCTCTGGGGCCAACGTC.

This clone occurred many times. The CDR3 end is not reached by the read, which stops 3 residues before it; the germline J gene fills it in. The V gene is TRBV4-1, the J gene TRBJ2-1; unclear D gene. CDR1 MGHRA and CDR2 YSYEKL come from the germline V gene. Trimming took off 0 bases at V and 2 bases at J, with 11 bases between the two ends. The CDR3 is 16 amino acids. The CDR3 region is CASSQDGGGTYNEQFF. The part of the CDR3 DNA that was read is TGCGCCAGCAGCCAAGATGGCGGTGGAACCTACAATGAG.

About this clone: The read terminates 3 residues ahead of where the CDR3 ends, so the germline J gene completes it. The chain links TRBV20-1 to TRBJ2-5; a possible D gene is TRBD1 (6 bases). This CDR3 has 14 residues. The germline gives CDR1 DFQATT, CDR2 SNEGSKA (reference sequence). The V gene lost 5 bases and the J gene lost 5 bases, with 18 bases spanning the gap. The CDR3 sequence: CSALGHRGLETQYF. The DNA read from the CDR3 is TGCAGTGCTTTGGGACACCGCGGGCTGGAGACC.

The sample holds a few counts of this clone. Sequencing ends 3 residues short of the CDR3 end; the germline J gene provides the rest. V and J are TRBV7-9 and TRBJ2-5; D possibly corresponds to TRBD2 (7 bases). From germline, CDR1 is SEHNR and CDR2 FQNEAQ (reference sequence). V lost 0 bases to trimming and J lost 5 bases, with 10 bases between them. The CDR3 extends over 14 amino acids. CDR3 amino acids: CASSLAGGPETQYF. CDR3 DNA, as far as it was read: TGTGCCAGCAGCTTAGCGGGGGGGCCGGAGACC.

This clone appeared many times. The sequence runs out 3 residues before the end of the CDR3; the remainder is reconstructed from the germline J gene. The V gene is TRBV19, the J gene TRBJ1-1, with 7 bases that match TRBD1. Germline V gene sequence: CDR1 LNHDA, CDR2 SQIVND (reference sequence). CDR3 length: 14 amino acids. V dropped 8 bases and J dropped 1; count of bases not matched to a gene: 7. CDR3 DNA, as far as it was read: TGTGCCAGTTCGAGACAGGGTCGGAACACTGAA. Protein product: CASSRQGRNTE. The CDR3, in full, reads CASSRQGRNTEAFF.

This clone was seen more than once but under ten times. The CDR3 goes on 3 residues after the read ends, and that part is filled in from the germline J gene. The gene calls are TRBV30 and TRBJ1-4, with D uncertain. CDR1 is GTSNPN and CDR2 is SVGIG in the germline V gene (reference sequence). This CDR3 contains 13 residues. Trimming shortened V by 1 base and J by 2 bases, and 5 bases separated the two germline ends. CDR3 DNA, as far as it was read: TGTGCCTGGAGTGAAGGGACTAATGAAAAA. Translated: CAWSEGTNEK. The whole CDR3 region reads CAWSEGTNEKLFF.

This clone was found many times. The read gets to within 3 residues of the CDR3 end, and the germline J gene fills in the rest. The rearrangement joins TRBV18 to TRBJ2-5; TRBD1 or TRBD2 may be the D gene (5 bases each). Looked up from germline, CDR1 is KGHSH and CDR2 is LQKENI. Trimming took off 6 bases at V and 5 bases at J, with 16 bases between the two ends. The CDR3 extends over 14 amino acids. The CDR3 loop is CASSMRVHRETQYF. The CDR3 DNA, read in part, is TGTGCCAGCTCCATGAGGGTTCACAGGGAGACC.

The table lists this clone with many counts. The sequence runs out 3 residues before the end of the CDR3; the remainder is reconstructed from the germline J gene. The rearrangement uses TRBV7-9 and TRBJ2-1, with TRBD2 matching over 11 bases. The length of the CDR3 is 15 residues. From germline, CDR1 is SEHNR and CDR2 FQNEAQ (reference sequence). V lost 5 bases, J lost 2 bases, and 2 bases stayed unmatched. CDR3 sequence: CASSLLAGAYNEQFF. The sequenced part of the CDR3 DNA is TGTGCCAGCAGCCTACTAGCGGGAGCCTACAATGAG.

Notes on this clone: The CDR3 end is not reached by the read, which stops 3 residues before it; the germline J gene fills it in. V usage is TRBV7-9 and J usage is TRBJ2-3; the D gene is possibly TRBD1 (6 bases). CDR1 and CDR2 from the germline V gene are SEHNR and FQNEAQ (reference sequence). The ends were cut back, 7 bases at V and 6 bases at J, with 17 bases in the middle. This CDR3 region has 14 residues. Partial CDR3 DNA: TGTGCCAGCAAGAGAATATCAGGGGTCGATACG. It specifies CASKRISGVDT. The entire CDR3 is CASKRISGVDTQYF.